Included here is one TCR beta chain sequence, with context. Its antigen is still unknown. The sample belongs to a study of shared clonotypes between healthy human individuals. Study results and caveats: Between a handful of donors, naive CD4 clonotypes were shared at a level of about 5%. Sampling included only blood; tissue repertoires likely differ.

Deep was the level at which the assay was run. Assay used: immunoSEQ multiplex PCR; TCRdb lists only in-frame clones, some missing. This sample has roughly 400,000 clones, with 96% found just once. V shed 6 bases and J shed 5 bases, with 12 bases lying between them. The CDR3 spans 13 residues. Germline V CDR1 and CDR2: ENHRY, SYGVKD. This receptor was identified in a man aged 30 to 45 in good health. Sequences were obtained from memory CD8+ T cells sorted from blood. Described subset: CD45RO+ cells pooled with CCR7-negative TemRA cells. The chain recombines TRBV10-3 with TRBJ2-3; possible D gene TRBD1, 6 bases. The CDR3 protein is CAIRPGAVDTQYF. Written as DNA, the CDR3 is TGTGCCATCAGACCAGGGGCGGTAGATACGCAGTATTTT.